This T cell receptor beta chain is drawn from a study of glioma-infiltrating T cells. A remark on this clonotype: The conserved phenylalanine or tryptophan is not found at the CDR3 terminus, so this likely reflects a read error. Because the CDR3's place on the DNA is in doubt, the DNA is left out and the CDR3 is given as listed by TCRdb.

TCR alpha and beta CDR3 regions were amplified from RNA using iRepertoire nested multiplex PCR. One entry per CDR3 protein, called by TCRdb with MiXCR from the multiplex PCR reads. The sample records 150,000 to 200,000 distinct CDR3 sequences, over 40% being singletons. The germline V gene encodes CDR1 MNHNS and CDR2 SASEGT. From its first to its last residue, the CDR3 has 14 amino acids. The V gene is TRBV6-1, the J gene TRBJ2-1. The sequencing sample was made of glioma tissue, nonneoplastic brain tissue, or PBMCs (not recorded which). This clonotype was sampled from a human donor with low-grade glioma or glioblastoma, undergoing nonglioma brain surgery, or in good health (not recorded which). The CDR3 is CASSEARWAVGKFL.